What follows are 28 T cell receptor beta chains derived from one specimen sequenced in a study of PD-L1 blockade in urothelial cancer. Noted time point: peripheral blood 6 weeks after treatment start. Libraries were prepared by immunoSEQ multiplex PCR; TCRdb keeps only in-frame clonotypes and omits some of them. This repertoire shows 40,000 to 55,000 clones, 70% to 90% found once; its top ten account for about 10%. The material was PBMCs, obtained around atezolizumab (anti-PD-L1) treatment. The source is a man between 60 and 75 years old with urothelial cancer.

The chain recombines TRBV27 with TRBJ2-1, with 11 bases aligning to TRBD2. CDR3 length: 16 amino acids. Germline V gene data show CDR1 as MNHEY and CDR2 as SMNVEV (reference sequence). V was clipped by 4 bases and J by 5 bases; unmatched bases: 7. CDR3 loop: CASSYYGLAGHNEQFF. The CDR3 DNA sequence: TGTGCCAGCAGTTATTATGGACTAGCGGGCCACAATGAGCAGTTCTTC.

Turning to this clone: Different DNA sequences within this sample yield the same CDR3. J is TRBJ2-3 and V is TRBV5-1, with D maybe TRBD1 (8 bases). Trimming stripped 4 bases from V and 3 bases from J, with 15 bases between. The CDR3 spans 15 residues. The germline gives CDR1 SGHRS, CDR2 YFSETQ. CDR3 sequence (DNA): TGCGCCAGCAGCCGCGGACAGGGAGGGACAGATACGCAGTATTTT. As protein: CASSRGQGGTDTQYF. The full variable domain, with the rest looked up from reference TRBV5-1 and TRBJ2-3, is KAGVTQTPRYLIKTRGQQVTLSCSPISGHRSVSWYQQTPGQGLQFLFEYFSETQRNKGNFPGRFSGRQFSNSRSEMNVSTLELGDSALYLCASSRGQGGTDTQYFGPGTRLTVL.

The V call is TRBV7-2, the J call TRBJ2-1; 11 bases agree with TRBD2. CDR3 length: 14 residues. Germline V gene data show CDR1 as SGHTA and CDR2 as FQGNSA. With V trimmed by 5 bases and J by 5 bases, 2 bases remained unmatched. In DNA form, the CDR3 reads TGTGCCAGCAGCCGACTAGCGGGGAACAATGAGCAGTTCTTC. Its translation is CASSRLAGNNEQFF.

This clone was detected once. The chain has TRBV7-8 and TRBJ1-2; D may be TRBD1 (6 bases). With 8 bases removed from V and 5 bases from J, the gap between germline ends came to 9 bases. The CDR3 runs 11 residues. Germline V CDR1 and CDR2: SGHVS, FQNEAQ. The CDR3 loop reads CASGQNYGYTF. Here the CDR3 DNA reads TGTGCCAGCGGACAGAATTATGGCTACACCTTC.

The rearrangement links TRBV7-2 to TRBJ2-1; weak D call: TRBD2 (5 bases). V lost 5 bases, J lost 2 bases, and 19 bases lay in between. CDR1 and CDR2 (germline): SGHTA, FQGNSA. The CDR3 extends over 17 amino acids. The CDR3 sequence: CASSLTPLAAPYNEQFF. CDR3 in DNA: TGTGCCAGCAGCCTCACCCCCCTAGCTGCTCCCTACAATGAGCAGTTCTTC.

The V and J genes are TRBV5-1 and TRBJ1-6, with D possibly TRBD1 on 6 matching bases. CDR1 and CDR2 from the germline V gene are SGHRS and YFSETQ. Trimming pared 2 bases from V and 9 bases from J, leaving 12 bases between. The CDR3 has 14 residues. CDR3 DNA: TGCGCCAGCAGCTTTAGGGGACAAGGTTCACCCCTCCACTTT. Encoded protein: CASSFRGQGSPLHF.

The chain employs TRBV19 and TRBJ1-1; 10 bases are a match to TRBD1. Germline V gene sequence: CDR1 LNHDA, CDR2 SQIVND (reference sequence). CDR3 length: 16 amino acids. The V segment lost 2 bases and the J segment 5 bases; nucleotides outside the gene matches: 8. The CDR3, as DNA: TGTGCCAGTAGTATAAGGACAGGGGGTCCGGTAACTGAAGCTTTCTTT. Its translation: CASSIRTGGPVTEAFF.

The chain uses TRBV6-5 and TRBJ2-1; 9 bases line up with TRBD1. CDR1 is MNHEY, CDR2 SVGAGI, per germline. With 6 bases clipped from V and 6 bases from J, the junction kept 3 bases outside the gene matches. There are 13 residues in the CDR3. CDR3 amino acids: CASRGTGRNEQFF. As DNA, the CDR3 is TGTGCCAGCAGAGGGACAGGGCGCAATGAGCAGTTCTTC.

This chain connects TRBV27 to TRBJ2-7, with 8 bases lining up with TRBD1. CDR3 length: 15 amino acids. Per the germline V gene, CDR1 is MNHEY and CDR2 is SMNVEV (reference sequence). V lost 5 bases to trimming and J lost 2 bases; unmatched junction nucleotides: 8. The CDR3 DNA reads TGTGCCAGCAGTGTGGACAGGGCTGGCCCCTACGAGCAGTACTTC. It specifies CASSVDRAGPYEQYF.

This clone has just one count. The J gene is TRBJ2-3, the V gene TRBV2, with D maybe TRBD1 (5 bases). V lost 7 bases, J lost 4 bases, and 15 bases lay in between. Germline CDR1 SNHLY, CDR2 FYNNEI. This CDR3 has 14 residues. As DNA, the CDR3 is TGTGCCAGCAAAGGCGCAGGGCTTGCAGATACGCAGTATTTT. Translation gives CASKGAGLADTQYF.

This rearrangement joins TRBV5-4 to TRBJ1-6; 9 bases map to TRBD1. Germline CDR1 is SGHNT and CDR2 is YYREEE (reference sequence). The CDR3 sequence is 16 residues long. V trimming: 0 bases; J trimming: 7 bases; junction bases outside the gene matches: 5. The CDR3 protein is CASSLALGQGNSPLHF. DNA for the CDR3: TGTGCCAGCAGCTTGGCCCTGGGACAGGGAAATTCACCCCTCCACTTT.

This rearrangement joins TRBV5-8 to TRBJ1-2; weak D call: TRBD1 (5 bases). Per the germline V gene, CDR1 is SGHTS and CDR2 is YDEGEE. Trimming took 3 bases from V and 0 from J, leaving 15 bases between them. The CDR3 length is 16 residues. CDR3 sequence (DNA): TGTGCCAGCAGCTCTCAACCAGGGATGACTAACTATGGCTACACCTTC. Its protein is CASSSQPGMTNYGYTF.

In DNA form, the CDR3 reads TGTGCCAGCAGCTTCGGGACAGACTATGGCTACACCTTC. It specifies CASSFGTDYGYTF. The chain is built from TRBV5-4 and TRBJ1-2, with 7 bases lining up with TRBD1. V shed 2 bases and J 3 bases; nucleotides not matched to a gene: 1. The CDR3 runs 13 residues. Per germline, CDR1 SGHNT and CDR2 YYREEE (reference sequence). The full variable domain, in which reference TRBV5-4 and TRBJ1-2 provide the parts outside the CDR3, is ETGVTQSPTHLIKTRGQQVTLRCSSQSGHNTVSWYQQALGQGPQFIFQYYREEENGRGNFPPRFSGLQFPNYSSELNVNALELDDSALYLCASSFGTDYGYTFGSGTRLTVV.

V and J are TRBV5-1 and TRBJ2-3, with 8 bases identical to TRBD2. V trimming: 4 bases; J trimming: 1 base; junction bases outside the gene matches: 2. Per germline, CDR1 SGHRS and CDR2 YFSETQ. There are 14 residues in the CDR3. In nucleotides, the CDR3 is TGCGCCAGCAGCATTAGCGGGGGCACAGATACGCAGTATTTT. Translated: CASSISGGTDTQYF. The variable domain in full, completed from reference TRBV5-1 and TRBJ2-3, reads KAGVTQTPRYLIKTRGQQVTLSCSPISGHRSVSWYQQTPGQGLQFLFEYFSETQRNKGNFPGRFSGRQFSNSRSEMNVSTLELGDSALYLCASSISGGTDTQYFGPGTRLTVL.

The chain has TRBV11-2 and TRBJ2-2, with 8 bases matching TRBD2. This CDR3 comprises 15 residues. Trimming took 1 base from V and 5 from J; bases not matched to a gene: 3. Germline V gives CDR1 SGHAT, CDR2 FQNNGV. The CDR3 loop is CASSLAGGATGELFF. In DNA form, the CDR3 reads TGTGCCAGCAGCTTAGCCGGGGGGGCGACCGGGGAGCTGTTTTTT.

The chain combines TRBV6-1 with TRBJ2-1; the D is unclear. The CDR3 extends over 13 amino acids. V was cut by 2 bases and J by 3 bases, with 5 bases left in between. Germline V gene lookup returns CDR1 MNHNS and CDR2 SASEGT. In DNA form, the CDR3 reads TGTGCCAGCAGTGAACTAATCTACAATGAGCAGTTCTTC. It specifies CASSELIYNEQFF.

This sequence joins TRBV5-1 and TRBJ1-1, with TRBD1 matching over 8 bases. CDR1 and CDR2 (germline): SGHRS, YFSETQ. J lost 4 bases, V lost 7 bases, and 9 bases had no gene match. This CDR3 is built from 14 residues. CDR3 nucleotide sequence: TGCGCCAGCGGCCGGACAGGGTCCGGCACTGAAGCTTTCTTT. Encoded protein: CASGRTGSGTEAFF.

This rearrangement joins TRBV11-3 to TRBJ2-5; 9 bases agree with TRBD1. The CDR3 consists of 16 residues. Germline assignment: CDR1 SGHNT and CDR2 YENEEA. Trimming at V came to 1 base and at J to 5 bases, leaving 8 bases not matched to a gene. CDR3 region: CASSLGLQGAGETQYF. CDR3 coding DNA: TGTGCCAGCAGCTTAGGTTTACAGGGGGCAGGGGAGACCCAGTACTTC.

This rearrangement joins TRBV6-5 to TRBJ2-7; D remains unclear. This CDR3 is built from 16 residues. Germline assignment: CDR1 MNHEY and CDR2 SVGAGI. Trimming removed 1 base at V and 5 bases at J, with 18 bases between. The CDR3 region is CASSYLGAQSLDEQYF. In nucleotides, the CDR3 is TGTGCCAGCAGTTACTTGGGCGCCCAAAGTTTGGACGAGCAGTACTTC.

The chain uses TRBV4-2 and TRBJ2-2; D unclear. CDR1 is LGHNA, CDR2 YNFKEQ, per germline. Trimming left V 1 base short and J 1 base short, with 4 bases between. The CDR3 loop spans 14 amino acids. CDR3 region: CASSQAGNTGELFF. The CDR3 DNA reads TGTGCCAGCAGCCAAGCAGGGAACACCGGGGAGCTGTTTTTT.

The rearrangement links TRBV9 to TRBJ2-2, with TRBD1 matching over 8 bases. CDR3 length: 16 amino acids. V lost 4 bases to trimming and J lost 6 bases; unmatched junction nucleotides: 11. Germline CDR1 SGDLS, CDR2 YYNGEE. The DNA of the CDR3 is TGTGCCAGCAGCCCCATCCCGGACAGGGTTGCCGGGGAGCTGTTTTTT. This codes for CASSPIPDRVAGELFF.

As for this clone: The sample has other DNA sequences that encode this CDR3 too. This chain uses TRBV9 with TRBJ1-1; 8 bases line up with TRBD1. Trimming cost V 2 bases and J 4 bases; bases outside gene matches: 1. The germline V gene has CDR1 SGDLS and CDR2 YYNGEE. This CDR3 region has 13 residues. The CDR3 DNA follows: TGTGCCAGCAGCGTCACAGGGGGCACTGAAGCTTTCTTT. It codes for CASSVTGGTEAFF. The full variable domain, in which reference TRBV9 and TRBJ1-1 provide the parts outside the CDR3, is DSGVTQTPKHLITATGQRVTLRCSPRSGDLSVYWYQQSLDQGLQFLIQYYNGEERAKGNILERFSAQQFPDLHSELNLSSLELGDSALYFCASSVTGGTEAFFGQGTRLTVV.

The chain links TRBV10-1 to TRBJ2-1; 7 nucleotides agree with TRBD2. The CDR3 consists of 15 residues. The germline gives CDR1 WNHNN, CDR2 SYGVQD (reference sequence). Trimming at V came to 6 bases and at J to 8 bases, leaving 13 bases not matched to a gene. CDR3: CASSQGASGTDEQFF. DNA for the CDR3: TGCGCCAGCAGCCAAGGGGCTAGCGGTACAGATGAGCAGTTCTTC.

The chain joins TRBV28 to TRBJ1-5, with 7 bases matching TRBD1. CDR1 is MDHEN and CDR2 is SYDVKM in the germline V gene. The CDR3 has 15 residues. V was pared by 7 bases and J by 0 bases, with 6 bases of the junction left unmatched. The CDR3 DNA reads as TGTGCCAGCACTCTGACAGGGACTAGCAATCAGCCCCAGCATTTT. Translation: CASTLTGTSNQPQHF.

The chain is built from TRBV11-2 and TRBJ2-2; TRBD1 matches at 8 bases. Germline lookup yields CDR1 SGHAT and CDR2 FQNNGV. V gave up 3 bases and J gave up 5 bases; unmatched junction bases: 8. This CDR3 is built from 16 residues. This chain's CDR3 is CASSLARTGSTGELFF. CDR3 DNA: TGTGCCAGCAGCTTGGCTAGGACAGGGAGTACCGGGGAGCTGTTTTTT.

This clone was observed a few times. The rearrangement joins TRBV5-4 to TRBJ1-6; no clear D gene. The germline gives CDR1 SGHNT, CDR2 YYREEE (reference sequence). V shed 0 bases and J shed 10 bases, with 11 bases lying between them. The CDR3 loop spans 14 amino acids. The DNA for the CDR3 is TGTGCCAGCAGCTTGGAGCCAGGTCAATCACCCCTCCACTTT. Protein product: CASSLEPGQSPLHF.

This clone was seen a single time. This chain joins TRBV9 and TRBJ2-2; no firm D call. The CDR3 loop spans 15 amino acids. Between the trimmed V and J ends, which lost 1 base and 0 bases, there was a span of 7 bases. Germline V CDR1 and CDR2: SGDLS, YYNGEE. CDR3 sequence: CASSVRGSNTGELFF. CDR3 nucleotide sequence: TGTGCCAGCAGCGTACGAGGATCGAACACCGGGGAGCTGTTTTTT.

The V call is TRBV10-3, the J call TRBJ1-1; D is unclear. CDR3 length: 14 residues. Trimming cost V 4 bases and J 3 bases, with 12 bases left between them. The germline V gene has CDR1 ENHRY and CDR2 SYGVKD. The CDR3 here is CAISGSAVDTEAFF. CDR3 sequence (DNA): TGTGCCATCAGTGGATCTGCGGTGGACACTGAAGCTTTCTTT.